This T cell receptor beta chain stems from a study of blood T cells in healthy people across ages. A second PCR, run for roughly 7 to 12 cycles, used a sample-barcoded 5' primer plus a J-beta primer mix. One entry per CDR3 protein, called by TCRdb with MiXCR from the 5' RACE reads. This sample yields hundreds of thousands of distinct CDR3 sequences, of which about 50% are seen a single time; roughly 13% belongs to the top ten. The sample holds many counts of this clonotype. CDR3 length equals 16 residues. V usage is TRBV21-1 and J usage is TRBJ2-4. TRBV21-1 has pseudogene status. The TCR comes from a woman aged 80 or older in good health. The sequencing input was blood. The CDR3 sequence: CASSKSDRETKNIQYF. CDR3 nucleotides: TGTGCCAGCAGCAAATCGGACCGCGAGACCAAAAACATTCAGTACTTC.